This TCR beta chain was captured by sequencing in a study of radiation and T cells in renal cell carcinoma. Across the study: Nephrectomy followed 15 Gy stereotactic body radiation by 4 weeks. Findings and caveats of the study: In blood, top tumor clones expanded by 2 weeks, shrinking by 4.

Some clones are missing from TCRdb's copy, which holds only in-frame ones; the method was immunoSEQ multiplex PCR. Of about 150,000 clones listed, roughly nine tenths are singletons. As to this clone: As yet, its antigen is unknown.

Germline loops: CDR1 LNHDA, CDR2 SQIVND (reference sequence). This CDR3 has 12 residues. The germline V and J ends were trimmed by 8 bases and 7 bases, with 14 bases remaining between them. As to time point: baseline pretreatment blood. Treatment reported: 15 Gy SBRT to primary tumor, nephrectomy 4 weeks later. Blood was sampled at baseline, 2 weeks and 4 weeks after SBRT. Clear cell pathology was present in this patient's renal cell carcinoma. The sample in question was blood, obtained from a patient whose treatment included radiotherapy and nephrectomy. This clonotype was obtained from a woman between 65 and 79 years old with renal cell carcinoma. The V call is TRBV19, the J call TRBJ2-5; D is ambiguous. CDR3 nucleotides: TGTGCCAGTGGCGGTCATCGAGGGACCCAGTACTTC. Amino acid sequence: CASGGHRGTQYF.